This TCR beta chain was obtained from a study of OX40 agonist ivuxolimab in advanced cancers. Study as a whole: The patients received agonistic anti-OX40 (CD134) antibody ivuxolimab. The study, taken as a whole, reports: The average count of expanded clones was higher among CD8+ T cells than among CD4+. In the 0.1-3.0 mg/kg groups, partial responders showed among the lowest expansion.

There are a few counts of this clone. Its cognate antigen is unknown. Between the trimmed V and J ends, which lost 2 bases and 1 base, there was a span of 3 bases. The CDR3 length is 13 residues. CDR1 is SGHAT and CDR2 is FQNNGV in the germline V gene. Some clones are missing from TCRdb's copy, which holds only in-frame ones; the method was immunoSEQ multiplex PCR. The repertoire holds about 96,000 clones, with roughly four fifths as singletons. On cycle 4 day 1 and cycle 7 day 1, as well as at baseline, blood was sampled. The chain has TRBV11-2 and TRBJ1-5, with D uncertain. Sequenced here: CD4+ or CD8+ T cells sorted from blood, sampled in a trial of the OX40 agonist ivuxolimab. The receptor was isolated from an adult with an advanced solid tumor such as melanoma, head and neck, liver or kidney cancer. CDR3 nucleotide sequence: TGTGCCAGCAGCTTATACAGCAATCAGCCCCAGCATTTT. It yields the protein CASSLYSNQPQHF. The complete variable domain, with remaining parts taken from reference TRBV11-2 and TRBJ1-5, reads EAGVAQSPRYKIIEKRQSVAFWCNPISGHATLYWYQQILGQGPKLLIQFQNNGVVDDSQLPKDRFSAERLKGVDSTLKIQPAKLEDSAVYLCASSLYSNQPQHFGDGTRLSIL.